This TCR beta chain was found in a study of identical twins. TCRdb recomputed calls from the 5' RACE reads with MiXCR, one row per CDR3 protein. Here the sample spans hundreds of thousands of distinct CDR3 sequences, just over 7% being singletons. The CDR3 length is 17 residues. The germline CDR1 and CDR2 sequences are MNHNS and SASEGT. The V gene end was trimmed by 6 bases and the J gene end by 0 bases; junction bases not matched to a gene: 10. This sample also appeared in a second study, on yellow fever vaccine responses in identical twins.

This sequence joins TRBV6-1 and TRBJ2-2; 7 nucleotides match TRBD1. The sequenced sample was PBMCs. The TCR was taken from a woman aged 18 to 35 in good health. The CDR3 DNA follows: TGTGCCAGCAGCAGGGGGTCTCAGTACCCGAACACCGGGGAGCTGTTTTTT. This encodes CASSRGSQYPNTGELFF.